Shown below are 4 T cell receptor beta chains from a single sample sequenced in a study of somatic mutations in cytotoxic T cells in rheumatoid arthritis. Some clones are missing from TCRdb's copy, which holds only in-frame ones; the method was immunoSEQ multiplex PCR. The sample has some 21,000 clones, approximately 81% seen once. The sequencing sample was made of CD8+ T cells sorted from blood. These receptors all stem from an adult with rheumatoid arthritis.

CDR3 region: CASSNWQGVGGPEAFF. In DNA, the CDR3 is TGTGCCAGCAGCAACTGGCAGGGGGTCGGAGGACCTGAAGCTTTCTTT. V gene TRBV4-2 combines with J gene TRBJ1-1; 7 positions match TRBD1. This CDR3 comprises 16 residues. The germline CDR1 and CDR2 sequences are LGHNA and YNFKEQ. J was trimmed by 6 bases and V by 5 bases; bases with no gene match: 15.

This rearrangement joins TRBV13 to TRBJ2-1, with 11 bases that match TRBD2. The CDR3 loop spans 15 amino acids. The J segment lost 6 bases and the V segment lost 4 bases, leaving 5 bases of the junction unmatched. Per the germline V gene, CDR1 is PRHDT and CDR2 is FYEKMQ (reference sequence). The CDR3 sequence: CASSSTSGVPNEQFF. The CDR3 DNA is TGTGCCAGCAGCTCGACTAGCGGGGTCCCCAATGAGCAGTTCTTC.

This rearrangement joins TRBV7-6 to TRBJ1-6; no clear D gene. There are 17 residues in the CDR3. Germline V lookup: CDR1 SGHVS, CDR2 FNYEAQ. V gave up 1 base and J gave up 0 bases, with 10 bases separating them. The CDR3 sequence: CASSLGRTSSYNSPLHF. The CDR3 nucleotides are TGTGCCAGCAGCTTAGGGCGGACGAGCTCCTATAATTCACCCCTCCACTTT.

This clone was observed a few times. This chain uses TRBV11-2 with TRBJ2-5, with D unclear. The CDR3 runs to 12 residues. Germline V lookup: CDR1 SGHAT, CDR2 FQNNGV. Trimming stripped 7 bases from V and 4 bases from J, with 10 bases between. As DNA, the CDR3 is TGTGCCAGCAAGTACTTGGGAGAGACCCAGTACTTC. Its translation: CASKYLGETQYF.